Each of the 12 T cell receptor beta chains below was sequenced from the same sample in a study of blood T cell repertoires in COVID-19. Using immunoSEQ multiplex PCR, the repertoire was profiled, and TCRdb retains in-frame clones only, with some absent. The sample shows 130,000 to 150,000 clones, around nine tenths of them seen only once. Sequencing was performed on peripheral blood. Receptor source: a woman aged 45 to 65 with acute or convalescent COVID-19.

V gene TRBV7-3 combines with J gene TRBJ2-2; no reliable D call. CDR1 is SGHTA, CDR2 FQGTGA, per germline. The ends were cut back, 5 bases at V and 0 bases at J, with 10 bases in the middle. The CDR3 is made up of 15 amino acids. The CDR3 nucleotides are TGTGCCAGCAGCCCCTCGTCGGCGAACACCGGGGAGCTGTTTTTT. Amino acid sequence: CASSPSSANTGELFF.

This chain connects TRBV6-6 to TRBJ2-1, with D perhaps TRBD2 (5 bases). CDR3 length: 16 amino acids. Trimming took off 2 bases at V and 3 bases at J, with 14 bases between the two ends. Germline assignment: CDR1 MNHNY and CDR2 SVGAGI (reference sequence). The chain's CDR3 is CASSYPTEEFYNEQFF. In DNA, the CDR3 is TGTGCCAGCAGTTACCCGACGGAGGAGTTCTACAATGAGCAGTTCTTC.

This clone appeared a single time. The chain employs TRBV27 and TRBJ2-5; 8 nucleotides agree with TRBD2. This CDR3 is 14 amino acids long. Germline values: CDR1 MNHEY, CDR2 SMNVEV (reference sequence). The trim removed 4 bases at V and 0 bases at J, leaving 1 base unmatched. The DNA of the CDR3 is TGTGCCAGCAGTTATAGCGGGAACCAAGAGACCCAGTACTTC. Protein sequence: CASSYSGNQETQYF.

The chain employs TRBV27 and TRBJ2-7, with D possibly TRBD2 on 5 matching bases. V shed 2 bases and J shed 1 base, with 9 bases lying between them. Germline V gene sequence: CDR1 MNHEY, CDR2 SMNVEV (reference sequence). The CDR3 runs to 14 residues. DNA for the CDR3: TGTGCCAGCAGTTTACTAGGGAGATCCTACGAGCAGTACTTC. Amino acid sequence: CASSLLGRSYEQYF.

The count of this clone is one. The rearrangement uses TRBV24-1 and TRBJ2-2; 7 nucleotides align to TRBD1. The CDR3 runs to 15 residues. CDR1 KGHDR and CDR2 SFDVKD come from the germline V gene. The trim removed 9 bases at V and 2 bases at J, leaving 8 bases unmatched. The CDR3 spells CATQQGDTNTGELFF. Here the CDR3 DNA reads TGTGCCACCCAGCAGGGGGATACCAACACCGGGGAGCTGTTTTTT.

The chain recombines TRBV5-6 with TRBJ1-2; 7 bases align to TRBD1. Per the germline V gene, CDR1 is SGHDT and CDR2 is YYEEEE. J was trimmed by 6 bases and V by 3 bases; bases with no gene match: 5. The CDR3 is made up of 13 amino acids. CDR3 sequence reads: CASSSSTGDGYTF. DNA for the CDR3: TGTGCCAGCAGCTCCAGCACAGGGGATGGCTACACCTTC.

The rearrangement uses TRBV30 and TRBJ1-5; D is perhaps TRBD1 (5 bases). The CDR3 consists of 13 residues. Germline CDR1 and CDR2: GTSNPN and SVGIG (reference sequence). Deletions cut 1 base from V and 7 bases from J, with 11 bases between. The CDR3 spells CAWSAQEGQPQHF. The CDR3 DNA sequence: TGTGCCTGGAGTGCACAGGAGGGACAGCCCCAGCATTTT.

The rearrangement links TRBV3-1 (or the pseudogene TRBV3-2) to TRBJ2-3; TRBD1 is a possible D gene (6 bases). The CDR3 runs to 16 residues. Trimming removed 4 bases from V and 0 bases from J, with 14 bases in between. Germline V lookup: CDR1 LGHDT, CDR2 YNNKEL (reference sequence). CDR3 amino acids: CASSPRTATSTDTQYF. CDR3 nucleotide sequence: TGTGCCAGCAGCCCCCGGACAGCTACTAGCACAGATACGCAGTATTTT.

This chain connects TRBV9 to TRBJ2-7; D may be TRBD2 (6 bases). This CDR3 region has 16 residues. V lost 4 bases to trimming and J lost 2 bases, with 19 bases between them. Germline CDR1 reads SGDLS; CDR2 reads YYNGEE. The CDR3 coding sequence is TGTGCCAGCAGCCCTGGCGGGGCCCTGATTACCTACGAGCAGTACTTC. Amino acids: CASSPGGALITYEQYF.

Notes on this clone: This same CDR3 is encoded by further DNA sequences in the sample. The V and J genes are TRBV6-5 and TRBJ1-2; the D is unclear. The CDR3 is made up of 13 amino acids. Germline CDR1 and CDR2: MNHEY and SVGAGI. V was clipped by 2 bases and J by 4 bases, with 8 bases between them. The CDR3 DNA follows: TGTGCCAGCAGTTACACGGGTACCTATGGCTACACCTTC. Its translation: CASSYTGTYGYTF.

The DNA of the CDR3 is TGTGCCAGCATAAGTAGAAACACTGAAGCTTTCTTT. This gives the protein CASISRNTEAFF. V and J are TRBV28 and TRBJ1-1; no definite D call. Germline V gene lookup returns CDR1 MDHEN and CDR2 SYDVKM. V was trimmed by 7 bases and J by 2 bases, leaving 8 bases between them. The CDR3 has 12 residues.

The CDR3 loop reads CASSNSPSGRETQYF. The DNA for the CDR3 is TGTGCCAGCAGCAACTCACCTAGCGGGCGGGAGACCCAGTACTTC. This rearrangement joins TRBV7-3 to TRBJ2-5; 8 positions match TRBD2. Germline values: CDR1 SGHTA, CDR2 FQGTGA. This CDR3 contains 15 residues. With V trimmed by 5 bases and J by 5 bases, 10 bases remained unmatched.